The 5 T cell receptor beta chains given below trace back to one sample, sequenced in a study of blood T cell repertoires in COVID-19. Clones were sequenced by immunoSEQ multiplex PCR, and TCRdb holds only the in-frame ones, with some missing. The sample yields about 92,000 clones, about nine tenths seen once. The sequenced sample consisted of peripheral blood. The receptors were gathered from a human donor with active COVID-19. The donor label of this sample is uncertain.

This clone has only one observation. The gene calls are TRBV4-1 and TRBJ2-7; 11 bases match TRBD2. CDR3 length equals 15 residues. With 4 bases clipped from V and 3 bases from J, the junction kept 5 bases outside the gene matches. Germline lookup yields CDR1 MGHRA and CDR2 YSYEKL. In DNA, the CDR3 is TGCGCCAGCAGCCCGGGACTAGCGGACGACTACGAGCAGTACTTC. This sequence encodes CASSPGLADDYEQYF.

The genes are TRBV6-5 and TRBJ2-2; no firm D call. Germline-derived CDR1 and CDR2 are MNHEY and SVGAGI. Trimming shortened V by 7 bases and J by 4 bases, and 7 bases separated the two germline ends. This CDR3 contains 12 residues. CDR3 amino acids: CASKPLTGELFF. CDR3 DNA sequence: TGTGCCAGCAAGCCTCTCACCGGGGAGCTGTTTTTT.

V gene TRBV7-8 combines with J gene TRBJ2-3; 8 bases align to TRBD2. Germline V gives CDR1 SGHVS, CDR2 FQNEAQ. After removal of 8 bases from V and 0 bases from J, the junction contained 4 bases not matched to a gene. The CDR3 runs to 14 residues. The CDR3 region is CASASGSSTDTQYF. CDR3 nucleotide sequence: TGTGCCAGCGCTAGCGGGTCTAGCACAGATACGCAGTATTTT.

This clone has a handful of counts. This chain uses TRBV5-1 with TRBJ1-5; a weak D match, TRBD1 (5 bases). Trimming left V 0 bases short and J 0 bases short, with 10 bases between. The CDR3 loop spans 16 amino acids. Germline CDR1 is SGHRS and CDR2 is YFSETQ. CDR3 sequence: CASSLEGRDSNQPQHF. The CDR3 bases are TGCGCCAGCAGCTTGGAGGGCAGGGATAGCAATCAGCCCCAGCATTTT.

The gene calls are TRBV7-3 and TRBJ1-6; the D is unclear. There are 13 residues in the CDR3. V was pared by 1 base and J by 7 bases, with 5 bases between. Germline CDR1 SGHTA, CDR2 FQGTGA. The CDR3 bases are TGTGCCAGCAGCTTAAACAGAAATTCACCCCTCCACTTT. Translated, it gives CASSLNRNSPLHF.